The 10 T cell receptor beta chains in this list originate from one sample, sequenced in a study of shared clonotypes between healthy human individuals. The assay was immunoSEQ multiplex PCR, and TCRdb's table has in-frame clones only and misses some. In the table there are approximately 500,000 clones, 81% of which are singletons. Sequencing was carried out using PBMCs. The receptors here all came from a woman in her thirties or forties in good health. Some clones in this sample may be carry-over from other donors' samples.

There are a few counts of this clone. The rearrangement uses TRBV5-4 and TRBJ1-1; no clear D gene. V dropped 0 bases and J dropped 1 base, with 7 bases sitting between them. Germline loops: CDR1 SGHNT, CDR2 YYREEE (reference sequence). This CDR3 contains 14 residues. CDR3 bases: TGTGCCAGCAGCTTGGTAGGGCCGAACACTGAAGCTTTCTTT. Protein product: CASSLVGPNTEAFF.

This clone was seen a handful of times. This rearrangement joins TRBV27 to TRBJ2-1; possibly TRBD1 for D (5 bases). CDR3 length equals 17 residues. Germline CDR1 reads MNHEY; CDR2 reads SMNVEV (reference sequence). V shed 2 bases and J shed 8 bases, with 22 bases lying between them. The CDR3, as DNA: TGTGCCAGCAGTTTAAGATTGCGGCAGGGTAATTGGCATGAGCAGTTCTTC. Its translation: CASSLRLRQGNWHEQFF.

The chain links TRBV25-1 to TRBJ1-3, with 7 bases identical to TRBD1. CDR1 is MGHDK, CDR2 SYGVNS, per germline. J was trimmed by 0 bases and V by 8 bases; bases with no gene match: 10. The CDR3 loop spans 16 amino acids. The CDR3 loop is CASGKQGLSSGNTIYF. The CDR3, as DNA: TGTGCCAGCGGAAAACAGGGGCTAAGCTCTGGAAACACCATATATTTT.

This clone was picked up one time. The genes are TRBV9 and TRBJ2-3; 15 nucleotides align to TRBD2. In germline, CDR1 is SGDLS, CDR2 YYNGEE. CDR3 length: 17 residues. J gave up 1 base and V 3 bases, and 3 bases lay outside the gene matches. The CDR3 is CASSEGTSGRRTDTQYF. CDR3 nucleotide sequence: TGTGCCAGCAGCGAGGGGACTAGCGGGAGGCGCACAGATACGCAGTATTTT.

Concerning this clone: A much larger clone lies one base from this, so it may be a read error. CDR3 sequence reads: CASSDGTGGTEAFF. DNA for the CDR3: TGTGCCAGCAGTGACGGGACAGGGGGCACTGAAGCTTTCTTT. The genes are TRBV6-1 and TRBJ1-1; 11 bases fit TRBD1. J lost 4 bases, V lost 3 bases, and 1 base had no gene match. This CDR3 has 14 residues. Germline CDR1 and CDR2: MNHNS and SASEGT.

The chain links TRBV15 to TRBJ2-7; 12 bases match TRBD1. V lost 3 bases to trimming and J lost 2 bases; unmatched junction nucleotides: 5. The V gene's germline CDR1 is LNHNV and CDR2 YYDKDF (reference sequence). The CDR3 covers 16 residues. The CDR3 protein is CATSSWDRGLTYEQYF. The CDR3, as DNA: TGTGCCACCAGCAGTTGGGACAGGGGGCTAACCTACGAGCAGTACTTC.

The chain uses TRBV28 and TRBJ1-2; D unclear. CDR1 is MDHEN, CDR2 SYDVKM, per germline. The CDR3 spans 13 residues. Between the trimmed V and J ends, which lost 1 base and 6 bases, there was a span of 9 bases. CDR3 loop: CASSLLTDDGYTF. CDR3 in DNA: TGTGCCAGCAGTTTATTGACGGACGATGGCTACACCTTC.

The chain couples TRBV19 to TRBJ1-1; maybe TRBD1 (5 bases). CDR1 is LNHDA, CDR2 SQIVND, per germline (reference sequence). V was trimmed by 5 bases and J by 6 bases, leaving 13 bases between them. The CDR3 has 13 amino acids. CDR3 sequence: CASSAQGIAEAFF. The CDR3 DNA sequence: TGTGCCAGTAGTGCTCAGGGTATCGCTGAAGCTTTCTTT.

V gene TRBV2 combines with J gene TRBJ2-5; D not resolved. CDR1 SNHLY and CDR2 FYNNEI come from the germline V gene. The CDR3 has 13 amino acids. Trimming took 1 base from V and 5 from J, leaving 8 bases between them. The CDR3 DNA sequence: TGTGCCAGCAGTGAAGTAAGGGCGGAGACCCAGTACTTC. This codes for CASSEVRAETQYF.

As regards this clone: Since a far larger clone is one base different, this is likely a read error. The chain couples TRBV25-1 to TRBJ1-1; 9 bases match TRBD1. Germline values: CDR1 MGHDK, CDR2 SYGVNS. This CDR3 region has 13 residues. Losses at the gene ends were 9 bases for V and 4 bases for J; bases not matched to a gene: 6. The CDR3 sequence: CARQGARSTEAFF. CDR3 DNA: TGTGCCAGACAGGGGGCGAGAAGCACTGAAGCTTTCTTT.